A selection of T cell receptor beta chains follows, all from one sample in a study of T cells in tumors and immune-related adverse events. Data came from immunoSEQ multiplex PCR; TCRdb stores just in-frame clones and leaves some out. This repertoire shows roughly 2,500 clones, roughly four fifths found once; its top ten account for 7%. Here the sequenced sample was tumor tissue, taken from a patient treated with anti-PD-1 therapy. These receptor sequences come from a female donor with metastatic renal cell carcinoma. The CDR3 runs from the conserved cysteine through the conserved F or W. D genes are given only for firm matches. The listing skips clone size in some rows; elsewhere it reads once, few, many or a size class.

d_call: NA; clone_size: NA; v_call: TRBV5-4; j_call: TRBJ1-1; cdr3_aa: CASSSDMNTEAFF; cdr3_nt: TGTGCCAGCAGCTCAGACATGAACACTGAAGCTTTCTTT
d_call: TRBD2; clone_size: few; v_call: TRBV7-6; j_call: TRBJ2-3; cdr3_aa: CASSFGLAGGQKTDTQYF; cdr3_nt: TGTGCCAGCAGCTTCGGACTAGCGGGAGGACAGAAGACAGATACGCAGTATTTT
d_call: NA; clone_size: few; v_call: TRBV9; j_call: TRBJ2-2; cdr3_aa: CASSVVNGELFF; cdr3_nt: TGTGCCAGCAGCGTAGTAAACGGGGAGCTGTTTTTT
d_call: TRBD1; clone_size: NA; v_call: TRBV28; j_call: TRBJ2-3; cdr3_aa: CASSSGQGGTDTQYF; cdr3_nt: TGTGCCAGCAGTTCAGGACAGGGGGGAACAGATACGCAGTATTTT
d_call: NA; clone_size: NA; v_call: TRBV6-5; j_call: TRBJ1-2; cdr3_aa: CASSSSTWADGYTF; cdr3_nt: TGTGCCAGCAGTTCCTCGACATGGGCAGATGGCTACACCTTC
d_call: NA; clone_size: NA; v_call: TRBV10-3; j_call: TRBJ2-7; cdr3_aa: CAISGGAGGNEQYF; cdr3_nt: TGTGCCATCTCGGGAGGGGCAGGGGGAAACGAGCAGTACTTC
d_call: NA; clone_size: NA; v_call: TRBV5-5; j_call: TRBJ1-1; cdr3_aa: CASTWTSSNTEAFF; cdr3_nt: TGTGCCAGCACTTGGACCTCCTCGAACACTGAAGCTTTCTTT
d_call: TRBD1; clone_size: NA; v_call: TRBV7-9; j_call: TRBJ2-7; cdr3_aa: CASSSTRDRAYEQYF; cdr3_nt: TGTGCCAGCAGCTCAACCCGGGACAGGGCCTACGAGCAGTACTTC
d_call: NA; clone_size: large; v_call: TRBV4-1; j_call: TRBJ2-7; cdr3_aa: CASSQVEGTAYEQYF; cdr3_nt: TGCGCCAGCAGCCAAGTAGAAGGTACGGCCTACGAGCAGTACTTC
d_call: TRBD1; clone_size: NA; v_call: TRBV11-3; j_call: TRBJ2-7; cdr3_aa: CASSERDRASEQYF; cdr3_nt: TGTGCCAGCAGCGAACGGGACAGGGCATCCGAGCAGTACTTC
d_call: NA; clone_size: NA; v_call: TRBV20-1; j_call: TRBJ1-2; cdr3_aa: CSAARARRYTF; cdr3_nt: TGCAGTGCCGCTAGAGCTAGGCGCTACACCTTC
d_call: NA; clone_size: once; v_call: TRBV28; j_call: TRBJ1-1; cdr3_aa: CASSFGSHSVAFF; cdr3_nt: TGTGCCAGCAGTTTCGGCAGCCACTCCGTGGCTTTCTTT
d_call: NA; clone_size: NA; v_call: TRBV30; j_call: TRBJ1-2; cdr3_aa: CAWSYSAGAAYTF; cdr3_nt: TGTGCCTGGAGTTATTCGGCAGGCGCTGCCTACACCTTC
d_call: TRBD1; clone_size: NA; v_call: TRBV5-4; j_call: TRBJ2-7; cdr3_aa: CASSPGGQGSYEQYF; cdr3_nt: TGTGCCAGCAGCCCGGGGGGACAGGGAAGCTACGAGCAGTACTTC
d_call: NA; clone_size: large; v_call: TRBV29-1; j_call: TRBJ1-1; cdr3_aa: CSGTLQGTEAFF; cdr3_nt: TGCAGCGGGACTCTACAGGGTACTGAAGCTTTCTTT
d_call: NA; clone_size: NA; v_call: TRBV21-1; j_call: TRBJ2-1; cdr3_aa: CASRYVPWSYNEQFF; cdr3_nt: TGTGCCAGCAGATACGTCCCCTGGTCCTACAATGAGCAGTTCTTC
d_call: NA; clone_size: NA; v_call: TRBV7-2; j_call: TRBJ1-5; cdr3_aa: CASSLSYQPQHF; cdr3_nt: TGTGCCAGCAGCTTATCATACCAGCCCCAGCATTTT
d_call: NA; clone_size: NA; v_call: TRBV6-1; j_call: TRBJ1-1; cdr3_aa: CASSEGASGSESAFF; cdr3_nt: TGTGCCAGCAGTGAAGGGGCGTCGGGGTCGGAGTCAGCTTTCTTT
d_call: NA; clone_size: NA; v_call: TRBV4-1; j_call: TRBJ2-7; cdr3_aa: CASSQDRGRGGEQYF; cdr3_nt: TGCGCCAGCAGCCAAGACCGGGGGCGGGGCGGCGAGCAGTACTTC
d_call: TRBD1; clone_size: NA; v_call: TRBV28; j_call: TRBJ1-1; cdr3_aa: CASSLGGQGMSKAFF; cdr3_nt: TGTGCCAGCAGTTTAGGGGGACAGGGGATGTCGAAAGCTTTCTTT
d_call: TRBD2; clone_size: NA; v_call: TRBV6-5; j_call: TRBJ2-7; cdr3_aa: CASSSAGTSGGEQYF; cdr3_nt: TGTGCCAGCAGTTCCGCCGGGACTAGCGGTGGCGAGCAGTACTTC
d_call: TRBD1; clone_size: once; v_call: TRBV2; j_call: TRBJ2-7; cdr3_aa: CASRTPGQTHYEQYF; cdr3_nt: TGTGCCAGCAGGACCCCGGGACAGACGCACTACGAGCAGTACTTC
d_call: NA; clone_size: NA; v_call: TRBV30; j_call: TRBJ1-3; cdr3_aa: CAWSAVVGNTIYF; cdr3_nt: TGTGCCTGGAGTGCGGTCGTGGGAAACACCATATATTTT
d_call: NA; clone_size: few; v_call: TRBV7-2; j_call: TRBJ1-1; cdr3_aa: CASSRTVLMNTEAFF; cdr3_nt: TGTGCCAGCAGCCGGACAGTCCTAATGAACACTGAAGCTTTCTTT
d_call: NA; clone_size: NA; v_call: TRBV2; j_call: TRBJ2-2; cdr3_aa: CASSEGRANTGELFF; cdr3_nt: TGTGCCAGCAGTGAGGGTAGGGCGAACACCGGGGAGCTGTTTTTT
d_call: TRBD2; clone_size: NA; v_call: TRBV7-8; j_call: TRBJ2-3; cdr3_aa: CASSLASGITDTQYF; cdr3_nt: TGTGCCAGCAGCTTGGCTAGCGGGATAACAGATACGCAGTATTTT
d_call: NA; clone_size: NA; v_call: TRBV20-1; j_call: TRBJ2-5; cdr3_aa: CSAREEETQYF; cdr3_nt: TGCAGTGCTAGAGAAGAAGAGACCCAGTACTTC
d_call: NA; clone_size: NA; v_call: TRBV4-2; j_call: TRBJ2-3; cdr3_aa: CASSDERASTDTQYF; cdr3_nt: TGTGCCAGCAGCGATGAGCGCGCTAGCACAGATACGCAGTATTTT
d_call: TRBD2; clone_size: NA; v_call: TRBV13; j_call: TRBJ2-3; cdr3_aa: CASSPASGSFFTDTQYF; cdr3_nt: TGTGCCAGCAGCCCTGCTAGCGGGTCCTTCTTCACAGATACGCAGTATTTT
d_call: TRBD2; clone_size: NA; v_call: TRBV10-3; j_call: TRBJ2-2; cdr3_aa: CAVLAGAQELFF; cdr3_nt: TGTGCCGTCTTAGCGGGGGCCCAGGAGCTGTTTTTT
d_call: TRBD1; clone_size: few; v_call: TRBV14; j_call: TRBJ2-5; cdr3_aa: CASSQDPPDRRQETQYF; cdr3_nt: TGTGCCAGCAGCCAAGACCCCCCGGACAGGAGACAAGAGACCCAGTACTTC
d_call: NA; clone_size: few; v_call: TRBV5-4; j_call: TRBJ2-5; cdr3_aa: CASRGGTQETQYF; cdr3_nt: TGTGCCAGCAGGGGGGGAACCCAAGAGACCCAGTACTTC
d_call: NA; clone_size: once; v_call: TRBV27; j_call: TRBJ1-1; cdr3_aa: CASSLQGWTEAFF; cdr3_nt: TGTGCCAGCAGTCTTCAGGGTTGGACTGAAGCTTTCTTT
d_call: NA; clone_size: NA; v_call: TRBV5-6; j_call: TRBJ1-6; cdr3_aa: CASSLPRTDSPLHF; cdr3_nt: TGTGCCAGCAGCTTGCCCCGGACGGATTCACCCCTCCACTTT
d_call: TRBD2; clone_size: NA; v_call: TRBV4-3; j_call: TRBJ2-3; cdr3_aa: CASSQVSGGVGDTQYF; cdr3_nt: TGCGCCAGCAGCCAAGTGAGCGGGGGGGTGGGAGATACGCAGTATTTT
d_call: TRBD1; clone_size: NA; v_call: TRBV7-2; j_call: TRBJ1-1; cdr3_aa: CASGTGEETEAFF; cdr3_nt: TGTGCCAGCGGGACAGGGGAGGAAACTGAAGCTTTCTTT
d_call: TRBD1; clone_size: NA; v_call: TRBV18; j_call: TRBJ2-5; cdr3_aa: CASSSTGAGLETQYF; cdr3_nt: TGTGCCAGCTCATCGACAGGGGCCGGCCTGGAGACCCAGTACTTC
d_call: NA; clone_size: NA; v_call: TRBV6-5; j_call: TRBJ2-3; cdr3_aa: CATGDFSSTDTQYF; cdr3_nt: TGTGCCACCGGGGACTTTTCTAGCACAGATACGCAGTATTTT
d_call: TRBD2; clone_size: NA; v_call: TRBV7-9; j_call: TRBJ2-3; cdr3_aa: CASSRGLAESSTDTQYF; cdr3_nt: TGTGCCAGCAGCCGGGGACTAGCGGAGTCTAGCACAGATACGCAGTATTTT
d_call: TRBD1; clone_size: once; v_call: TRBV6-5; j_call: TRBJ2-5; cdr3_aa: CASSYRPLDREETQYF; cdr3_nt: TGTGCCAGCAGTTACCGACCCCTCGACAGGGAAGAGACCCAGTACTTC
d_call: NA; clone_size: NA; v_call: TRBV27; j_call: TRBJ2-7; cdr3_aa: CASSNRDGSSYEQYF; cdr3_nt: TGTGCCAGCAGTAACCGGGACGGAAGCTCCTACGAGCAGTACTTC
d_call: TRBD2; clone_size: NA; v_call: TRBV6-6; j_call: TRBJ2-7; cdr3_aa: CASSSSAGVGVREQYF; cdr3_nt: TGTGCCAGCAGTTCGTCGGCGGGAGTAGGTGTTCGCGAGCAGTACTTC
d_call: TRBD1; clone_size: NA; v_call: TRBV30; j_call: TRBJ1-1; cdr3_aa: CAWDRGPNTEAFF; cdr3_nt: TGTGCCTGGGACAGGGGGCCGAACACTGAAGCTTTCTTT
d_call: TRBD1; clone_size: NA; v_call: TRBV5-1; j_call: TRBJ1-4; cdr3_aa: CASTRDRGADEKLFF; cdr3_nt: TGCGCCAGCACGAGGGACAGGGGCGCGGATGAAAAACTGTTTTTT
d_call: NA; clone_size: NA; v_call: TRBV25-1; j_call: TRBJ1-2; cdr3_aa: CASSEGEVYYGYTF; cdr3_nt: TGTGCCAGCAGTGAAGGAGAAGTCTACTATGGCTACACCTTC
d_call: NA; clone_size: NA; v_call: TRBV27; j_call: TRBJ2-6; cdr3_aa: CASSLGPGVLGANVLTF; cdr3_nt: TGTGCCAGCAGTTTAGGTCCCGGAGTCCTTGGGGCCAACGTCCTGACTTTC
d_call: TRBD1; clone_size: NA; v_call: TRBV6-1; j_call: TRBJ2-1; cdr3_aa: CASSEYRGWGEQFF; cdr3_nt: TGTGCCAGCAGTGAGTACAGGGGATGGGGTGAGCAGTTCTTC
d_call: TRBD1; clone_size: NA; v_call: TRBV4-1; j_call: TRBJ1-2; cdr3_aa: CASSQGFRGNYGYTF; cdr3_nt: TGCGCCAGCAGCCAAGGATTCAGGGGGAACTATGGCTACACCTTC